Below, one T cell receptor beta chain is given with its context. Its antigen is as yet unknown. This sample was taken from a study of PD-L1 blockade in urothelial cancer. Germline-derived CDR1 and CDR2 are MNHEY and SVGAGI. The CDR3 has 15 amino acids. V dropped 6 bases and J dropped 3; count of bases not matched to a gene: 4. Study conclusions and caveats: The study found that durable-benefit patients expanded tumor-associated blood clones more at 3 weeks.

Every PCR received spiked-in synthetic TCR analog templates. TCRdb's copy holds only in-frame clones and misses some; the assay was immunoSEQ multiplex PCR. The data show 55,000 to 85,000 clones, roughly 91% seen once. The J gene is TRBJ1-6, the V gene TRBV6-5; TRBD1 agrees at 8 bases. The input for sequencing was PBMCs, taken around atezolizumab (anti-PD-L1) treatment. The TCR comes from a man in his sixties with urothelial cancer. CDR3 residues: CASRTGGLYNSPLHF. CDR3 DNA sequence: TGTGCCAGCAGAACAGGGGGGCTCTATAATTCACCCCTCCACTTT.